The 30 T cell receptor beta chains below were found in one sample sequenced in a study of cytomegalovirus exposure and HLA in healthy donors. Both 60 Vbeta primers and 13 Jbeta primers went into the PCR. The protocol was immunoSEQ multiplex PCR, while the TCRdb copy is restricted to in-frame clones and leaves out a portion. The data show about 190,000 clones, about 80% seen once. Sequenced material: PBMCs. These receptors all come from a man aged 40-49 years in good health and CMV-seropositive.

CDR3 amino acids: CASSVSRSGYSGTEAFF. DNA of the CDR3: TGTGCCAGCAGTGTCTCCCGCTCCGGATACTCAGGGACTGAAGCTTTCTTT. V gene TRBV6-1 combines with J gene TRBJ1-1, with D perhaps matching TRBD1 (5 bases). Germline V gives CDR1 MNHNS, CDR2 SASEGT. CDR3 length: 17 amino acids. Trimming pared 4 bases from V and 5 bases from J, leaving 23 bases between.

V and J are TRBV19 and TRBJ2-7, with TRBD2 identical over 8 bases. The CDR3 is made up of 14 amino acids. Trimming at V came to 8 bases and at J to 0 bases, leaving 6 bases not matched to a gene. Germline lookup yields CDR1 LNHDA and CDR2 SQIVND (reference sequence). The CDR3 loop is CASSNSGDSYEQYF. CDR3 in DNA: TGTGCCAGTTCTAATAGCGGGGACTCCTACGAGCAGTACTTC.

The chain carries TRBV5-8 and TRBJ1-2; TRBD1 aligns across 7 bases. CDR3 size: 12 residues. V was pared by 4 bases and J by 7 bases, with 4 bases of the junction left unmatched. The germline V gene has CDR1 SGHTS and CDR2 YDEGEE. In nucleotides, the CDR3 is TGTGCCAGCAGCATCGACAGGGTTGGCTACACCTTC. Translated, it gives CASSIDRVGYTF. Drawing the rest from reference TRBV5-8 and TRBJ1-2, the complete variable domain is EAGVTQSPTHLIKTRGQQATLRCSPISGHTSVYWYQQALGLGLQFLLWYDEGEERNRGNFPPRFSGRQFPNYSSELNVNALELEDSALYLCASSIDRVGYTFGSGTRLTVV.

This chain uses TRBV7-6 with TRBJ2-3; D ambiguous. The germline V gene has CDR1 SGHVS and CDR2 FNYEAQ. This CDR3 comprises 13 residues. V was pared by 5 bases and J by 4 bases, with 10 bases between. CDR3 amino acids: CASSPARPDTQYF. The DNA for the CDR3 is TGTGCCAGCAGCCCCGCGCGCCCAGATACGCAGTATTTT.

The rearrangement uses TRBV6-5 and TRBJ2-7; 10 bases map to TRBD1. CDR1 and CDR2 (germline): MNHEY, SVGAGI. Unmatched junction bases numbered 4, after V lost 5 bases and J lost 3 bases. The CDR3 has 14 residues. The CDR3 loop is CASSPRTGGYEQYF. DNA for the CDR3: TGTGCCAGCAGTCCGCGGACAGGGGGCTACGAGCAGTACTTC.

This chain joins TRBV4-1 and TRBJ2-7; 7 bases are shared with TRBD2. V trimming: 0 bases; J trimming: 0 bases; junction bases outside the gene matches: 17. The CDR3 has 20 residues. The germline gives CDR1 MGHRA, CDR2 YSYEKL. In DNA, the CDR3 is TGCGCCAGCAGCCAAGATGAGGCGCGGCTAGCGGAGGGAAGCTCCTACGAGCAGTACTTC. Its protein is CASSQDEARLAEGSSYEQYF.

This clone was counted a single time. Mismatch with germline at one junction end may stem from a read error. V is TRBV29-1 and J is TRBJ2-1, with 12 bases aligning to TRBD2. The CDR3 extends over 15 amino acids. Per germline, CDR1 SQVTM and CDR2 ANQGSEA. The CDR3 here is CSVGPRLAGANAQFF. Here the CDR3 DNA reads TGCAGCGTTGGGCCCAGACTAGCGGGGGCCAATGCGCAGTTCTTC.

The rearrangement uses TRBV29-1 and TRBJ2-5, with a weak D call TRBD1 (5 bases). This CDR3 region has 13 residues. Germline V gene lookup returns CDR1 SQVTM and CDR2 ANQGSEA. V lost 1 base to trimming and J lost 2 bases, with 8 bases between them. The CDR3, as DNA: TGCAGCGTTGAAGGACAGTGGCAAGAGACCCAGTACTTC. Amino acid sequence: CSVEGQWQETQYF.

The chain joins TRBV5-8 to TRBJ2-5; the match to TRBD2 covers 7 bases. The CDR3 length is 14 residues. Trimming cost V 2 bases and J 5 bases; bases outside gene matches: 6. CDR1 SGHTS and CDR2 YDEGEE come from the germline V gene. This CDR3 reads CASSFPGTTETQYF. In DNA form, the CDR3 reads TGTGCCAGCAGCTTCCCCGGGACTACGGAGACCCAGTACTTC.

The V gene is TRBV15, the J gene TRBJ1-5, with 11 bases that match TRBD1. CDR1 and CDR2 from the germline V gene are LNHNV and YYDKDF (reference sequence). J was trimmed by 6 bases and V by 0 bases; bases with no gene match: 7. The CDR3 sequence is 17 residues long. The CDR3 sequence: CATSRDRTGGSGQPQHF. The CDR3 DNA follows: TGTGCCACCAGCAGAGATCGGACAGGGGGCTCGGGTCAGCCCCAGCATTTT.

The chain is built from TRBV15 and TRBJ1-5, with D possibly matching TRBD1 (5 bases). The CDR3 totals 17 residues. Germline lookup yields CDR1 LNHNV and CDR2 YYDKDF (reference sequence). V lost 1 base and J lost 2, with 15 bases in between. CDR3 protein: CATSRGGHDTGNQPQHF. As DNA, the CDR3 is TGTGCCACCAGCAGAGGTGGACACGACACTGGCAATCAGCCCCAGCATTTT.

This clone was observed a few times. The chain carries TRBV4-1 and TRBJ1-1; D uncertain. CDR3 size: 13 residues. Germline values: CDR1 MGHRA, CDR2 YSYEKL. V was clipped by 4 bases and J by 1 base, with 7 bases between them. The CDR3 bases are TGCGCCAGCAGCCCCAGACAGAACACTGAAGCTTTCTTT. Amino acid sequence: CASSPRQNTEAFF.

The chain joins TRBV7-6 to TRBJ2-7; 7 bases align to TRBD1. Looked up from germline, CDR1 is SGHVS and CDR2 is FNYEAQ. The CDR3 covers 15 residues. V trimming: 5 bases; J trimming: 3 bases; junction bases outside the gene matches: 10. In DNA form, the CDR3 reads TGTGCCAGCAGCCCAGGGGGTTCCGGGTACTACGAGCAGTACTTC. It codes for CASSPGGSGYYEQYF. Together with reference TRBV7-6 and TRBJ2-7, the CDR3 gives the full variable domain: GAGVSQSPRYKVTKRGQDVALRCDPISGHVSLYWYRQALGQGPEFLTYFNYEAQQDKSGLPNDRFSAERPEGSISTLTIQRTEQRDSAMYRCASSPGGSGYYEQYFGPGTRLTVT.

This clone came up once. The V and J genes are TRBV10-3 and TRBJ2-3; TRBD1 might be the D (6 bases). The CDR3 sequence is 11 residues long. V shed 0 bases and J shed 14 bases, with 9 bases lying between them. Germline V gives CDR1 ENHRY, CDR2 SYGVKD. DNA of the CDR3: TGTGCCATCAGTGAGTCACAGGGTCGGTATTTT. Its translation is CAISESQGRYF.

The rearrangement joins TRBV7-3 to TRBJ2-1, with D uncertain. Trimming shortened V by 9 bases and J by 13 bases, and 16 bases separated the two germline ends. Germline V gene sequence: CDR1 SGHTA, CDR2 FQGTGA. This CDR3 comprises 11 residues. The CDR3 sequence: CARQRLPDQFF. CDR3 nucleotides: TGTGCCAGGCAGAGGTTGCCTGATCAGTTCTTC.

CDR3 bases: TGTGCCAGCAGCTTAGCCCAGCGGGAGCTCTACGAGCAGTACTTC. Translated, it gives CASSLAQRELYEQYF. V gene TRBV11-2 combines with J gene TRBJ2-7, with 8 nucleotides matching TRBD2. The CDR3 sequence is 15 residues long. Looked up from germline, CDR1 is SGHAT and CDR2 is FQNNGV. The trim removed 1 base at V and 3 bases at J, leaving 5 bases unmatched. The full variable domain, with the rest looked up from reference TRBV11-2 and TRBJ2-7, is EAGVAQSPRYKIIEKRQSVAFWCNPISGHATLYWYQQILGQGPKLLIQFQNNGVVDDSQLPKDRFSAERLKGVDSTLKIQPAKLEDSAVYLCASSLAQRELYEQYFGPGTRLTVT.

To note about this clone: Other DNA sequences from this sample encode an identical CDR3 as well. The genes are TRBV7-2 and TRBJ2-7, with 10 positions matching TRBD2. Germline V gene data show CDR1 as SGHTA and CDR2 as FQGNSA. Losses at the gene ends were 5 bases for V and 3 bases for J; bases not matched to a gene: 7. This CDR3 is built from 15 residues. In DNA form, the CDR3 reads TGTGCCAGCAGCACTCCAGCGGGGGGGGTCTACGAGCAGTACTTC. Protein sequence: CASSTPAGGVYEQYF.

This clone has more than one count but fewer than ten. The gene calls are TRBV11-2 and TRBJ2-7; TRBD2 is a possible D gene (5 bases). Germline V CDR1 and CDR2: SGHAT, FQNNGV. Between the trimmed V and J ends, which lost 4 bases and 6 bases, there was a span of 16 bases. The CDR3 sequence is 14 residues long. The CDR3 reads CASSSRALEGEQYF. CDR3 nucleotide sequence: TGTGCCAGCAGCTCCCGGGCCCTTGAGGGCGAGCAGTACTTC.

V is TRBV14 and J is TRBJ2-6; 9 bases agree with TRBD1. In germline, CDR1 is SGHDN, CDR2 FVKESK. This CDR3 region has 16 residues. V lost 6 bases to trimming and J lost 0 bases; unmatched junction nucleotides: 3. CDR3: CASSRTGASGANVLTF. CDR3 nucleotide sequence: TGTGCCAGCAGTCGGACAGGGGCCTCTGGGGCCAACGTCCTGACTTTC.

As for this clone: The junction departs from germline at one end; a sequencing error may be responsible. The chain uses TRBV19 and TRBJ2-3; TRBD2 aligns across 11 bases. This CDR3 is 17 amino acids long. Germline lookup yields CDR1 LNHDA and CDR2 SQIVND (reference sequence). CDR3 amino acids: CAGSIAGGPPSTDTQYF. The CDR3, as DNA: TGTGCCGGTAGTATAGCGGGGGGGCCGCCAAGCACAGATACGCAGTATTTT.

The chain recombines TRBV28 with TRBJ2-7; D is uncertain. Germline values: CDR1 MDHEN, CDR2 SYDVKM. With 2 bases removed from V and 0 bases from J, the gap between germline ends came to 11 bases. This CDR3 region has 15 residues. The CDR3 sequence: CASSLPALSSYEQYF. In DNA form, the CDR3 reads TGTGCCAGCAGTTTACCCGCGCTGAGCTCCTACGAGCAGTACTTC.

In this sample, this clone turned up a few times. The chain couples TRBV5-1 to TRBJ2-5, with D maybe TRBD2 (6 bases). Trimming took 4 bases from V and 1 from J, leaving 17 bases between them. The CDR3 is 16 amino acids. Germline values: CDR1 SGHRS, CDR2 YFSETQ. Written as DNA, the CDR3 is TGCGCCAGCAGCCCTCCCGGGGTAGCGGCCCAAGAGACCCAGTACTTC. Protein sequence: CASSPPGVAAQETQYF.

This sequence joins TRBV6-5 and TRBJ2-7, with D perhaps matching TRBD1 (5 bases). V was pared by 5 bases and J by 4 bases, with 15 bases between. The CDR3 has 14 amino acids. The germline V gene has CDR1 MNHEY and CDR2 SVGAGI. The CDR3 loop reads CASSTHRQWYEQYF. The CDR3 bases are TGTGCCAGCAGTACTCACAGACAGTGGTACGAGCAGTACTTC.

The chain employs TRBV6-5 and TRBJ1-3, with 7 bases that match TRBD1. V was clipped by 6 bases and J by 7 bases; unmatched bases: 12. The CDR3 covers 15 residues. Germline V gene lookup returns CDR1 MNHEY and CDR2 SVGAGI. The CDR3 sequence: CASSKNRGRVNTIYF. CDR3 sequence (DNA): TGTGCCAGCAGCAAAAACAGGGGTAGGGTGAACACCATATATTTT.

CDR3 coding DNA: TGTGCCAGCAGCACGACACTGAGAGCCTACGAGCAGTACTTC. It codes for CASSTTLRAYEQYF. The chain carries TRBV6-5 and TRBJ2-7; D not resolved. Germline CDR1 MNHEY, CDR2 SVGAGI. The V end lost 6 bases, the J end lost 2 bases, and 14 bases lay between the germline ends. The CDR3 length is 14 residues.

The chain is built from TRBV4-2 and TRBJ2-2, with 10 nucleotides matching TRBD2. Germline V gene lookup returns CDR1 LGHNA and CDR2 YNFKEQ. CDR3 size: 16 residues. V gave up 2 bases and J gave up 6 bases; unmatched junction bases: 6. CDR3 in amino acids: CASSQKGAGGAGELFF. CDR3 nucleotides: TGTGCCAGCAGCCAAAAGGGAGCGGGAGGGGCCGGGGAGCTGTTTTTT.

The genes are TRBV18 and TRBJ2-3, with TRBD2 matching 12 bases. Germline V CDR1 and CDR2: KGHSH, LQKENI. CDR3 length equals 16 residues. V was pared by 4 bases and J by 3 bases, with 5 bases of the junction left unmatched. The CDR3 spells CASSLTTSGGTDTQYF. CDR3 DNA: TGTGCCAGCTCACTGACGACTAGCGGGGGAACAGATACGCAGTATTTT.

The genes are TRBV14 and TRBJ2-7; 8 bases match TRBD1. Trimming at V came to 5 bases and at J to 2 bases, leaving 8 bases not matched to a gene. Germline V gene data show CDR1 as SGHDN and CDR2 as FVKESK. The CDR3 sequence is 15 residues long. This CDR3 reads CASSFGQGGTYEQYF. The CDR3 DNA is TGTGCCAGCAGCTTTGGACAGGGCGGTACCTACGAGCAGTACTTC.

The rearrangement uses TRBV2 and TRBJ1-2, with D maybe TRBD1 (6 bases). Germline CDR1 and CDR2: SNHLY and FYNNEI. CDR3 length: 13 residues. With 4 bases removed from V and 3 bases from J, the gap between germline ends came to 9 bases. The CDR3 DNA reads as TGTGCCAGCAGTGGGAACAGGGACTATGGCTACACCTTC. Protein product: CASSGNRDYGYTF. The full variable domain, its missing parts supplied by reference TRBV2 and TRBJ1-2, is EPEVTQTPSHQVTQMGQEVILRCVPISNHLYFYWYRQILGQKVEFLVSFYNNEISEKSEIFDDQFSVERPDGSNFTLKIRSTKLEDSAMYFCASSGNRDYGYTFGSGTRLTVV.

The chain is built from TRBV5-4 and TRBJ2-1; 13 bases map to TRBD2. This CDR3 contains 15 residues. After removal of 0 bases from V and 8 bases from J, the junction contained 2 bases not matched to a gene. The germline V gene has CDR1 SGHNT and CDR2 YYREEE (reference sequence). The CDR3 is CASSLVTSGRDEQFF. CDR3 DNA: TGTGCCAGCAGCTTGGTTACTAGCGGGAGGGATGAGCAGTTCTTC.